The entry below gives a single T cell receptor beta chain sequence along with its context. Its antigen is not known. Through a sample-barcoded 5' primer and a J-beta primer mix, a second PCR was run for about 6 to 12 cycles. TCRdb ran MiXCR on the 5' RACE reads and lists one entry per CDR3 protein. In the table there are roughly 800,000 distinct CDR3 sequences, roughly 50% of which are singletons. J lost 0 bases, V lost 5 bases, and 7 bases had no gene match. The CDR3 covers 16 residues. The data were obtained in a study of blood T cells in healthy people across ages. Study-wide findings and caveats: Per million T cells, TCR beta diversity dropped roughly linearly as age increased. Estimates of total diversity, which came from one million sequenced T cells, were considered to be underestimates.

The study recruited healthy Caucasian donors from Russia who were aged roughly 6 to 95. The receptor comes from a man in his thirties or forties in good health. The rearrangement links TRBV12-3 or TRBV12-4 to TRBJ2-1; 7 bases align to TRBD1. The sequencing sample was made of blood. This CDR3 is CASSTSDRSSYNEQFF. CDR3 bases: TGTGCCAGCAGTACCTCGGACAGGAGCTCCTACAATGAGCAGTTCTTC.